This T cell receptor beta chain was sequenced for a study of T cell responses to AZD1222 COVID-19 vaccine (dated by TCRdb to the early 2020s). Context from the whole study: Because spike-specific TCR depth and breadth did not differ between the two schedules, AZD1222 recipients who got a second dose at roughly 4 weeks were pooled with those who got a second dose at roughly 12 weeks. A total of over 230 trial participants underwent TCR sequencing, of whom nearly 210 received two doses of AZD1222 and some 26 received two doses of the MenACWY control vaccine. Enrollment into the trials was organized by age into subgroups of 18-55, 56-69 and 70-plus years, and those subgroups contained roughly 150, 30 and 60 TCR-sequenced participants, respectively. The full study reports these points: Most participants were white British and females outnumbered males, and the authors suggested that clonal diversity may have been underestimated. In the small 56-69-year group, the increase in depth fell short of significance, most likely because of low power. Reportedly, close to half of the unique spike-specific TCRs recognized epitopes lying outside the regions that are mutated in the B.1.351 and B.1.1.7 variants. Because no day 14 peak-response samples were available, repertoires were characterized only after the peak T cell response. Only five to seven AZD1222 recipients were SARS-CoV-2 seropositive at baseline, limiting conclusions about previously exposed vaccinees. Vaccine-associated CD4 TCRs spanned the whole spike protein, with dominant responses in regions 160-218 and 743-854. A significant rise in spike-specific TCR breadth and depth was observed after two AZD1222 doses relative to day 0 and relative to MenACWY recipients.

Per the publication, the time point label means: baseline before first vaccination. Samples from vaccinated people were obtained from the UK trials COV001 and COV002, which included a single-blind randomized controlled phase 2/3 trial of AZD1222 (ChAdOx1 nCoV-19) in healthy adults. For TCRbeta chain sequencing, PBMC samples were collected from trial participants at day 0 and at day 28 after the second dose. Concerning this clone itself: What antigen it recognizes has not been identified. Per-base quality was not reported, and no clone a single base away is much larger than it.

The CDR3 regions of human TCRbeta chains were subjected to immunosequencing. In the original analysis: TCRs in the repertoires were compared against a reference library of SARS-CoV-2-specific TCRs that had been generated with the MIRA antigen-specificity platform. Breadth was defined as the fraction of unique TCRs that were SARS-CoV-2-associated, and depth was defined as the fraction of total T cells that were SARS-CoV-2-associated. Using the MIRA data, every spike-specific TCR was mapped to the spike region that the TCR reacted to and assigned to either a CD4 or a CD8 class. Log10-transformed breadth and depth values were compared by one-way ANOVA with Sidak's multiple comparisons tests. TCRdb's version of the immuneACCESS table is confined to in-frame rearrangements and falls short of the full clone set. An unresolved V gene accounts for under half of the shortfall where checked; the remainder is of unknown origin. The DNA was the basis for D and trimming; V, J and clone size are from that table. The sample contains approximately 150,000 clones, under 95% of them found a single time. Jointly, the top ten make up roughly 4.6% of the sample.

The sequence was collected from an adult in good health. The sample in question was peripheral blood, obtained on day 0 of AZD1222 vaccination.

The CDR3 here reads CASSLGTSGYNEQFF. The nucleotide sequence is given as TGTGCCAGCAGCCTCGGGACTAGCGGGTACAATGAGCAGTTCTTC. The sequence is built from TRBV13 and TRBJ2-1, and TRBD2 aligns with 12 junction nucleotides. Germline trimming amounts to 5 bases on V and 4 bases on J, with 3 as the count of junction bases outside the gene matches. The CDR3, from cysteine to phenylalanine, totals 15 residues. Just CDR3 DNA is preserved here, 45 bases in frame from base 1. As encoded in the germline V gene (reference sequence), CDR1 is PRHDT while CDR2 is FYEKMQ.